Listed below are T cell receptor beta chains from one sample, sequenced in a study of cytomegalovirus exposure and HLA in healthy donors. This table comes from immunoSEQ multiplex PCR, and its TCRdb copy is limited to in-frame clones, with some not included. The sample consists of roughly 130,000 clones, about four fifths of them appearing once. The specimen sequenced was PBMCs. Every receptor here comes from a male donor in good health and CMV-seropositive. CDR3s include the opening cysteine and the closing phenylalanine or tryptophan. The D gene is left open where the match is weak. Part of the rows lack a size; the others show once, few, many or a class for expanded clones.

V: TRBV11-2; D: TRBD1; J: TRBJ2-7; size: .; CDR3: CASSFGQVAYEQYF; DNA: TGTGCCAGCAGCTTTGGACAGGTAGCCTACGAGCAGTACTTC
V: TRBV5-1; D: TRBD1; J: TRBJ2-7; size: .; CDR3: CASSLGTGEQGAYEQYF; DNA: TGCGCCAGCAGCTTGGGGACAGGGGAACAGGGGGCCTACGAGCAGTACTTC
V: TRBV18; D: .; J: TRBJ1-2; size: .; CDR3: CASSPNPDYGYTF; DNA: TGTGCCAGCTCCCCAAATCCGGACTATGGCTACACCTTC
V: TRBV7-2; D: TRBD2; J: TRBJ2-7; size: .; CDR3: CASSFAGGSYEQYF; DNA: TGTGCCAGCAGCTTCGCGGGAGGCTCCTACGAGCAGTACTTC
V: TRBV5-4; D: .; J: TRBJ2-7; size: .; CDR3: CASSSGGPYEQYF; DNA: TGTGCCAGCAGTTCGGGGGGCCCCTACGAGCAGTACTTC
V: TRBV7-2; D: .; J: TRBJ2-7; size: .; CDR3: CASSSTTGNEQYF; DNA: TGTGCCAGCAGCTCTACTACAGGGAACGAGCAGTACTTC
V: TRBV11-3; D: TRBD2; J: TRBJ2-1; size: .; CDR3: CASGSGSNEQFF; DNA: TGTGCCAGCGGAAGCGGGAGCAATGAGCAGTTCTTC
V: TRBV5-6; D: .; J: TRBJ1-2; size: .; CDR3: CASSLPGAYGYTF; DNA: TGTGCCAGCAGCTTGCCAGGGGCCTATGGCTACACCTTC
V: TRBV18; D: TRBD2; J: TRBJ2-5; size: .; CDR3: CASSPPSGRLGETQYF; DNA: TGTGCCAGCTCACCACCTAGCGGGAGACTAGGAGAGACCCAGTACTTC
V: TRBV5-1; D: .; J: TRBJ2-5; size: .; CDR3: CASSSLPPAVHQETQYF; DNA: TGCGCCAGCAGCTCCCTTCCCCCAGCGGTCCACCAAGAGACCCAGTACTTC
V: TRBV5-6; D: .; J: TRBJ2-3; size: once; CDR3: CASSLYGNTDTQYF; DNA: TGTGCCAGCAGCTTGTACGGGAACACAGATACGCAGTATTTT
V: TRBV13; D: .; J: TRBJ2-3; size: .; CDR3: CASSPFGSVVADTQYF; DNA: TGTGCCAGCAGCCCATTCGGGAGTGTGGTAGCAGATACGCAGTATTTT
V: TRBV13; D: .; J: TRBJ1-1; size: .; CDR3: CASSFGAMRTEAFF; DNA: TGTGCCAGCAGCTTCGGTGCGATGAGGACTGAAGCTTTCTTT
V: TRBV10-2; D: .; J: TRBJ2-7; size: once; CDR3: CASSAGTSNYEQYF; DNA: TGCGCCAGCAGTGCCGGGACTTCGAACTACGAGCAGTACTTC
V: TRBV7-3; D: .; J: TRBJ2-1; size: .; CDR3: CASRIAKTNNEQFF; DNA: TGTGCCAGCCGAATAGCAAAGACCAACAATGAGCAGTTCTTC
V: TRBV28; D: TRBD1; J: TRBJ1-2; size: .; CDR3: CASSPPGQGASYYGYTF; DNA: TGTGCCAGCAGTCCACCGGGACAGGGGGCAAGTTACTATGGCTACACCTTC
V: TRBV9; D: .; J: TRBJ2-7; size: once; CDR3: CASSADDGGGGYEQYF; DNA: TGTGCCAGCAGCGCCGATGACGGGGGAGGGGGCTACGAGCAGTACTTC
V: TRBV11-2; D: .; J: TRBJ2-5; size: .; CDR3: CASSLRGLSKTQYF; DNA: TGTGCCAGCAGCCTTCGAGGGCTTAGCAAGACCCAGTACTTC
V: TRBV28; D: TRBD1; J: TRBJ2-7; size: .; CDR3: CASSPPVTGNEQYF; DNA: TGTGCCAGCAGTCCCCCTGTGACAGGGAACGAGCAGTACTTC
V: TRBV9; D: .; J: TRBJ1-3; size: .; CDR3: CASSVEAYGDTIYF; DNA: TGTGCCAGCAGCGTAGAGGCGTACGGAGACACCATATATTTT
V: TRBV6-4; D: TRBD1; J: TRBJ2-4; size: .; CDR3: CASTRQGANGRMVKNIQYF; DNA: TGTGCCAGCACGAGACAGGGGGCGAACGGAAGAATGGTCAAAAACATTCAGTACTTC
V: TRBV14; D: TRBD2; J: TRBJ2-7; size: .; CDR3: CASTPLAGTEQYF; DNA: TGTGCCAGCACCCCCCTAGCGGGAACCGAGCAGTACTTC
V: TRBV13; D: .; J: TRBJ2-3; size: .; CDR3: CASSPVPVGTDTQYF; DNA: TGTGCCAGCAGCCCCGTGCCGGTGGGCACAGATACGCAGTATTTT
V: TRBV5-1; D: TRBD1; J: TRBJ1-1; size: .; CDR3: CASSSTGGTEAFF; DNA: TGCGCCAGCAGCTCGACAGGGGGCACTGAAGCTTTCTTT
V: TRBV4-2; D: TRBD2; J: TRBJ2-1; size: .; CDR3: CASSPILAGESYNEQFF; DNA: TGTGCCAGCAGCCCTATACTAGCGGGAGAATCCTACAATGAGCAGTTCTTC
V: TRBV7-8; D: TRBD1; J: TRBJ1-5; size: .; CDR3: CASSAPGQGRQPQHF; DNA: TGTGCCAGCAGCGCCCCGGGACAGGGCCGGCAGCCCCAGCATTTT
V: TRBV27; D: TRBD1; J: TRBJ2-4; size: .; CDR3: CASSWGTGGAKNSQYF; DNA: TGTGCCAGCAGCTGGGGGACAGGGGGAGCCAAAAACAGTCAGTACTTC
V: TRBV6-5; D: .; J: TRBJ2-3; size: .; CDR3: CASKFLAVPTDTQYF; DNA: TGTGCCAGCAAATTCCTAGCTGTCCCCACAGATACGCAGTATTTT
V: TRBV7-2; D: TRBD2; J: TRBJ2-2; size: .; CDR3: CASTLGLAGTGELFF; DNA: TGTGCCAGCACCTTGGGACTAGCGGGCACCGGGGAGCTGTTTTTT
V: TRBV19; D: TRBD2; J: TRBJ2-2; size: .; CDR3: CASSTGLAGGAGELFF; DNA: TGTGCCAGTAGTACCGGACTAGCGGGAGGTGCCGGGGAGCTGTTTTTT
V: TRBV27; D: .; J: TRBJ1-2; size: .; CDR3: CASSWAPDTNYGYTF; DNA: TGTGCCAGCAGTTGGGCCCCTGACACGAACTATGGCTACACCTTC
V: TRBV4-3; D: TRBD1; J: TRBJ1-2; size: .; CDR3: CASSQGISGQGPNYGYTF; DNA: TGCGCCAGCAGCCAAGGAATTAGCGGACAGGGGCCTAACTATGGCTACACCTTC